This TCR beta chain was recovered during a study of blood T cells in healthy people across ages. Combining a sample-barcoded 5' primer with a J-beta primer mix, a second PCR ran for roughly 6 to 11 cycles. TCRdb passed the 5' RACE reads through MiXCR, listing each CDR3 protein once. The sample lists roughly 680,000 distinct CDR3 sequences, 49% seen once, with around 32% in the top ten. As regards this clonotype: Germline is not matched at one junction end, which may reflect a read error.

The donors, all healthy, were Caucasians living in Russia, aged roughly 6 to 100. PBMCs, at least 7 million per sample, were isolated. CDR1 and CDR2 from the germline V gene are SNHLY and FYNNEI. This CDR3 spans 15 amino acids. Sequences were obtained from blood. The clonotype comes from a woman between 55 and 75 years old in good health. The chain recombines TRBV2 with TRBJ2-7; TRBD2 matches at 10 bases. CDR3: CASSLASGSSYKQYF. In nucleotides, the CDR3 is TGTGCCAGCAGTCTTGCTAGCGGGAGCTCCTACAAGCAGTACTTC.